These 6 T cell receptor beta chains were sequenced from one sample in a study of post-analysis software for immune sequencing data. Findings of the study overall: Higher frequency in patients than in controls was seen for about five TRBV segments, with TRBV5-6, TRBV5-1 and TRBV20-1 among them.

Each TCR beta cDNA library carried unique molecular identifiers. TCRdb reanalysed the PCR reads using MiXCR and keeps one entry per CDR3 protein. The sample lists 650,000 to 900,000 distinct CDR3 sequences, around 45% occurring once. For these receptors, no antigen is known. The sample comprised blood. The receptors were gathered from a girl between 5 and 17 years old with multiple sclerosis.

This chain links TRBV12-3 or TRBV12-4 with TRBJ2-7; D may match TRBD1 or TRBD2 (5 bases each). V lost 3 bases, J lost 7 bases, and 19 bases lay in between. This CDR3 spans 15 amino acids. The CDR3 loop reads CASSFGAEGGREQYF. The CDR3 nucleotides are TGTGCCAGCAGTTTCGGGGCAGAAGGAGGTAGAGAGCAGTACTTC.

This clonotype was counted only a few times. CDR3 protein: CASSVVGRPGLGSDTQYF. The CDR3 DNA sequence: TGTGCCAGCAGCGTAGTTGGTAGGCCGGGACTAGGTTCAGATACGCAGTATTTT. The gene calls are TRBV9 and TRBJ2-3, with 8 bases aligning to TRBD2. The CDR3 totals 18 residues. Germline V CDR1 and CDR2: SGDLS, YYNGEE. The V and J ends lost 0 bases and 4 bases, in that order; junction bases with no gene match: 13.

Only a few counts were recorded for this clonotype. This chain links TRBV7-2 with TRBJ2-1; 8 bases fit TRBD2. V shed 5 bases and J 6 bases; nucleotides not matched to a gene: 6. This CDR3 has 14 amino acids. The germline V gene encodes CDR1 SGHTA and CDR2 FQGNSA. DNA for the CDR3: TGTGCCAGCAGCCCTAAACTAGCGGTCAATGAGCAGTTCTTC. This codes for CASSPKLAVNEQFF. Using reference TRBV7-2 and TRBJ2-1 for the parts outside the CDR3, the full variable domain is GAGVSQSPSNKVTEKGKDVELRCDPISGHTALYWYRQSLGQGLEFLIYFQGNSAPDKSGLPSDRFSAERTGGSVSTLTIQRTQQEDSAVYLCASSPKLAVNEQFFGPGTRLTVL.

The genes are TRBV5-6 and TRBJ2-1; D unresolved. Germline-derived CDR1 and CDR2 are SGHDT and YYEEEE. Trimming removed 1 base at V and 2 bases at J, with 10 bases between. The CDR3 length is 15 residues. The CDR3 coding sequence is TGTGCCAGCAGCTTGCGGACGGCAACCTACAATGAGCAGTTCTTC. The encoded protein is CASSLRTATYNEQFF.

The V gene is TRBV9, the J gene TRBJ2-5; TRBD2 matches at 9 bases. This CDR3 contains 16 residues. Germline assignment: CDR1 SGDLS and CDR2 YYNGEE. V was clipped by 3 bases and J by 2 bases; unmatched bases: 8. The CDR3 DNA reads TGTGCCAGCAGCGACGGCCGGCGGGAGGGGCAAGAGACCCAGTACTTC. Translation: CASSDGRREGQETQYF. The full variable domain, in which reference TRBV9 and TRBJ2-5 provide the parts outside the CDR3, is DSGVTQTPKHLITATGQRVTLRCSPRSGDLSVYWYQQSLDQGLQFLIQYYNGEERAKGNILERFSAQQFPDLHSELNLSSLELGDSALYFCASSDGRREGQETQYFGPGTRLLVL.

This chain links TRBV24-1 with TRBJ2-7, with TRBD2 matching over 11 bases. Germline values: CDR1 KGHDR, CDR2 SFDVKD. This CDR3 spans 16 amino acids. J gave up 2 bases and V 4 bases, and 6 bases lay outside the gene matches. CDR3 region: CATSDLGLAETYEQYF. For the CDR3, the DNA is TGTGCCACCAGTGACCTGGGACTAGCGGAAACCTACGAGCAGTACTTC.